This T cell receptor beta chain came from a study of synovial regulatory T cells in juvenile arthritis. Broader study findings: Blood Treg cells that were inflammation-associated showed lower TCR diversity than other blood Treg cells.

The CDR3 runs 13 residues. The record lacks a DNA sequence. Germline CDR1 is LGHNA and CDR2 is YSLEER. Only in-frame clones appear in the TCRdb table, and some are missing; sequencing was by immunoSEQ multiplex PCR. The table lists approximately 1,300 clones, with about 5% in the top ten. By frequency, this clone is medium-sized (0.01 to 0.1%). Its antigen remains unknown. The chain employs TRBV4-3 and TRBJ1-2; as DNA is missing, the TRBD1 call by TCRdb cannot be tested. The clonotype comes from a donor aged 2-30 years with juvenile idiopathic arthritis. The sample was Treg cells from blood. Documented subset: HLA-DR+ inflammation-associated blood Treg cells. This CDR3 reads CASSPGTVSGYTF.